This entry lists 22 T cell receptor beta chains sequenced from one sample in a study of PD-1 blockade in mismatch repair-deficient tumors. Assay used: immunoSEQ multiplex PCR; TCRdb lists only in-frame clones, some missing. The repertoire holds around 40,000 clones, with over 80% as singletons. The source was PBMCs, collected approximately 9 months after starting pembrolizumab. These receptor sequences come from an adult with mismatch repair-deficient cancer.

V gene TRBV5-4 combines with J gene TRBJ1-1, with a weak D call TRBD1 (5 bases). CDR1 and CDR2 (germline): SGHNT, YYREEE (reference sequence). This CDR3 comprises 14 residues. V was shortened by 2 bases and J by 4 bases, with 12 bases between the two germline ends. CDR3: CASSLGALVTEAFF. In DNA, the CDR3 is TGTGCCAGCAGCTTAGGGGCTTTGGTCACTGAAGCTTTCTTT.

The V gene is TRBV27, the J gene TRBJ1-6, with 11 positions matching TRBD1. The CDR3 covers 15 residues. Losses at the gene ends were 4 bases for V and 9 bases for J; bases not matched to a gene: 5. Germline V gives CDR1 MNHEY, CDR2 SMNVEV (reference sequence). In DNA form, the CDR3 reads TGTGCCAGCAGTTACTCGGGACAGGGGGTTTCACCCCTCCACTTT. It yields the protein CASSYSGQGVSPLHF.

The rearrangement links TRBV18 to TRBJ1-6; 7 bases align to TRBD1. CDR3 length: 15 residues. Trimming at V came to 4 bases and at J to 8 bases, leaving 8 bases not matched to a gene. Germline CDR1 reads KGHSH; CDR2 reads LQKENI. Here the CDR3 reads CASSRSGDSYSPLHF. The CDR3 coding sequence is TGTGCCAGCTCACGTTCGGGGGACAGTTATTCACCCCTCCACTTT. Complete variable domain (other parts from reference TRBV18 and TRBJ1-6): NAGVMQNPRHLVRRRGQEARLRCSPMKGHSHVYWYRQLPEEGLKFMVYLQKENIIDESGMPKERFSAEFPKEGPSILRIQQVVRGDSAAYFCASSRSGDSYSPLHFGNGTRLTVT.

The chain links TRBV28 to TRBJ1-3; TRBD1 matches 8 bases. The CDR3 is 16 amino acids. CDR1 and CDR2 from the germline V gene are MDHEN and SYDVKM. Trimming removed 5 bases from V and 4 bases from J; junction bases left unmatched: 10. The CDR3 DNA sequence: TGTGCCAGCAGTGAAACAGGGGGTTCTAACGGAAACACCATATATTTT. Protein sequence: CASSETGGSNGNTIYF. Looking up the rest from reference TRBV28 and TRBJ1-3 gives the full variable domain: DVKVTQSSRYLVKRTGEKVFLECVQDMDHENMFWYRQDPGLGLRLIYFSYDVKMKEKGDIPEGYSVSREKKERFSLILESASTNQTSMYLCASSETGGSNGNTIYFGEGSWLTVV.

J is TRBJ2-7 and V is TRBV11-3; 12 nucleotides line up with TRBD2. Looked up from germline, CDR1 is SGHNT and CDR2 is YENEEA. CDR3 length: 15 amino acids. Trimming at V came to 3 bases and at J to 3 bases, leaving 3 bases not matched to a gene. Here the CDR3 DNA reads TGTGCCAGCAGCTTCGGGACTAGCGGGCACTACGAGCAGTACTTC. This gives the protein CASSFGTSGHYEQYF.

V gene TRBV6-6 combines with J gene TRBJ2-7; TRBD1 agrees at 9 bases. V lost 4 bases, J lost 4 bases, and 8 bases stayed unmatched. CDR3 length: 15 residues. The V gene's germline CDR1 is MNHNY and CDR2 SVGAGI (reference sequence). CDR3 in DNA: TGTGCCAGCAGTTCCGCCGGGACAGGGTGGTACGAGCAGTACTTC. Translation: CASSSAGTGWYEQYF.

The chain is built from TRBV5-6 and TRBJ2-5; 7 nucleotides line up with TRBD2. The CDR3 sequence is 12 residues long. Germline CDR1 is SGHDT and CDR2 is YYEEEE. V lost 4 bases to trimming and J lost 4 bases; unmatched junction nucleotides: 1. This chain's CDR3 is CASSPGGETQYF. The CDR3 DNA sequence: TGTGCCAGCAGCCCGGGAGGAGAGACCCAGTACTTC.

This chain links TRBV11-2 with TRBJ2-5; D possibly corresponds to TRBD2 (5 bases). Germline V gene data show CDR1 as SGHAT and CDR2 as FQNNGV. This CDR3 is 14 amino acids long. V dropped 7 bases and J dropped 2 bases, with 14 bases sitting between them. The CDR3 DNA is TGTGCCAGCAACGCGGAGGACTGGCAAGAGACCCAGTACTTC. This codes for CASNAEDWQETQYF.

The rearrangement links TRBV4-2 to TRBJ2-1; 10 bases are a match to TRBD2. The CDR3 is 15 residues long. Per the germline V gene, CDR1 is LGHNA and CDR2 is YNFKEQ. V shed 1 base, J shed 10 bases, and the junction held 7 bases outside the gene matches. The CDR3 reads CASSQGAGGPEEQFF. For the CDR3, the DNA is TGTGCCAGCAGCCAAGGAGCGGGAGGGCCGGAAGAGCAGTTCTTC.

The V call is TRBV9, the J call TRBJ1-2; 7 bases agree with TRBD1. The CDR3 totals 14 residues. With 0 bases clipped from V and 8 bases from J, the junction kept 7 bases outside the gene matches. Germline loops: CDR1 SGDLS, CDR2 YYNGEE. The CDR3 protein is CASSVAATGYGYTF. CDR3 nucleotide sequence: TGTGCCAGCAGCGTAGCCGCGACAGGGTACGGCTACACCTTC.

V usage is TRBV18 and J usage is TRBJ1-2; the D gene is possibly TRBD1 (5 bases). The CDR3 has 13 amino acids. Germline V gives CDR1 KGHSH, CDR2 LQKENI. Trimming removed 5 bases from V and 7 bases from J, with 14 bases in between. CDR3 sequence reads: CASSSPPGGGYTF. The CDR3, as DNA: TGTGCCAGCTCATCGCCACCGGGGGGTGGCTACACCTTC.

CDR3 DNA: TGTGCCAGCAGGAAAGGGACAGGGGACACTGAAGCTTTCTTT. This gives the protein CASRKGTGDTEAFF. The chain couples TRBV6-6 to TRBJ1-1; 10 bases fit TRBD1. The CDR3 contains 14 residues. In germline, CDR1 is MNHNY, CDR2 SVGAGI (reference sequence). V lost 6 bases, J lost 3 bases, and 4 bases stayed unmatched.

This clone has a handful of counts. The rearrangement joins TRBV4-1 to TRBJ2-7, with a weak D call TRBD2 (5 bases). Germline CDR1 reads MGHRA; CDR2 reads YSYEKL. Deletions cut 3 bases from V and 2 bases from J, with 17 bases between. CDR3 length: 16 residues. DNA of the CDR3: TGCGCCAGCAGCCATGCCCTAGGGCGGGTTCCCTACGAGCAGTACTTC. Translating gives CASSHALGRVPYEQYF.

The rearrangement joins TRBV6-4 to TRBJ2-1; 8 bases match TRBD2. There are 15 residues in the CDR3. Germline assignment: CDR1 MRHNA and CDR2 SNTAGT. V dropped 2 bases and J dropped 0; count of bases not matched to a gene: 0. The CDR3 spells CASSDLAGSYNEQFF. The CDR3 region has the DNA TGTGCCAGCAGTGACCTAGCGGGCTCCTACAATGAGCAGTTCTTC.

The CDR3 reads CSVDEGRDTQYF. As DNA, the CDR3 is TGCAGCGTTGACGAGGGCCGAGATACGCAGTATTTT. The chain uses TRBV29-1 and TRBJ2-3, with a tentative D call TRBD2 (5 bases). Trimming removed 3 bases from V and 5 bases from J, with 9 bases in between. This CDR3 has 12 residues. Germline CDR1 SQVTM, CDR2 ANQGSEA.

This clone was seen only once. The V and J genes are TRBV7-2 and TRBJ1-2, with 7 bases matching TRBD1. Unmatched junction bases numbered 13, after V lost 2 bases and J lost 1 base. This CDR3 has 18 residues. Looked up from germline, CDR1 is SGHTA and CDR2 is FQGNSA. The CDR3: CASSLISGAGGFNYGYTF. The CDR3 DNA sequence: TGTGCCAGCAGCTTAATCAGTGGGGCAGGGGGTTTTAACTATGGCTACACCTTC.

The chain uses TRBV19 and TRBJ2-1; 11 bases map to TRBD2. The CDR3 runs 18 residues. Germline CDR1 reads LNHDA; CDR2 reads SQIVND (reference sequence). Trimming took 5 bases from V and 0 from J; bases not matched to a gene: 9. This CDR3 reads CASSPRLAGTLSYNEQFF. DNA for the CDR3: TGTGCCAGTAGTCCAAGACTAGCGGGGACCCTCTCCTACAATGAGCAGTTCTTC.

The CDR3 DNA reads as TGTGCCAGCAGCGTGTCTCCGGGACTAGCGGGCGGTGAGCAGTACTTC. Translation: CASSVSPGLAGGEQYF. The chain joins TRBV9 to TRBJ2-7, with 12 bases fitting TRBD2. CDR1 and CDR2 (germline): SGDLS, YYNGEE. V was clipped by 2 bases and J by 7 bases; unmatched bases: 10. CDR3 length equals 16 residues.

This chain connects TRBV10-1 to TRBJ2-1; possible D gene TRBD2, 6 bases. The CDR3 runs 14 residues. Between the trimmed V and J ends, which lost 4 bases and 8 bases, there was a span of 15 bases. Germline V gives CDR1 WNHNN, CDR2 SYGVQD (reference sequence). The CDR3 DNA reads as TGCGCCAGCAGTGCTCAGGGAGGCGCGGATGAGCAGTTCTTC. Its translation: CASSAQGGADEQFF.

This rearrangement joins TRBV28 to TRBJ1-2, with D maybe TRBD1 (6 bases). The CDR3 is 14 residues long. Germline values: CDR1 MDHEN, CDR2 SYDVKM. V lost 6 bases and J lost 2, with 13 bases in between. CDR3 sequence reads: CASRVTGTNYGYTF. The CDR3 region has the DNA TGTGCCAGCAGAGTGACAGGCACCAACTATGGCTACACCTTC.

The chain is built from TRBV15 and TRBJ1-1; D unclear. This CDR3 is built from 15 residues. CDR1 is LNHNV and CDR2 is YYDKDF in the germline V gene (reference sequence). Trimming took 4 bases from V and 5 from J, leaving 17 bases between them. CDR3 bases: TGTGCCACCAGCAAGAGTCGGGGTATAGGGACTGAAGCTTTCTTT. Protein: CATSKSRGIGTEAFF.

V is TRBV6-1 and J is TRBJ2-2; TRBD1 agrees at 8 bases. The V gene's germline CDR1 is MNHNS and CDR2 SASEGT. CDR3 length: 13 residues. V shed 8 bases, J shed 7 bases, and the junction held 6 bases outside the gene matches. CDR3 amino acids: CASPGQGNGELFF. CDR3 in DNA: TGTGCCAGCCCCGGACAGGGTAACGGGGAGCTGTTTTTT.